This TCR beta chain was observed in a study of T and B cells in COVID-19 patients. Turning to the study itself: The recovered cohort's median age was approximately 37 years, versus over 60 years in active infection.

This clonotype was found a few times. Its target is not known. TRB rearrangements were amplified by multiplex PCR with BIOMED2 TRB-A/B primers. TCRdb fed the multiplex PCR reads into MiXCR, producing one record per CDR3 protein. Of about 23,000 distinct CDR3 sequences detected, around 30% appear once; the ten largest clones hold 2.5% to 3.5%. Blood genomic DNA input for TRB amplification was 250-500 ng. Study-wide points: Patients with COVID-19 reportedly showed strongly skewed T cell receptor beta variable and joining gene usage. Clonality of TRB repertoires was high in active COVID-19; recovery brought above-healthy diversity and richness. Exclusive to the recovered cohort were approximately 2,300 TCR clusters, 31 of them with low generation probability.

V lost 4 bases, J lost 0 bases, and 6 bases stayed unmatched. The CDR3 spans 15 residues. Germline assignment: CDR1 SGHDT and CDR2 YYEEEE. The sequenced sample was blood. The chain employs TRBV5-6 and TRBJ2-7, with 8 bases lining up with TRBD1. The clonotype was recovered from a human donor who had recovered from COVID-19. The CDR3 is CASSATGGLSYEQYF. CDR3 in DNA: TGTGCCAGCAGCGCCACAGGGGGACTCTCCTACGAGCAGTACTTC.